Shown below are 26 T cell receptor beta chains from a single sample sequenced in a study of shared clonotypes between healthy human individuals (dated by TCRdb to the early 2020s). Receptor libraries were prepared by the immunoSEQ multiplex PCR assay. TCRdb took over this immuneACCESS table, retaining in-frame rearrangements with V and J assigned. Such tables are incomplete; in checked studies, under half of the missing clones stem from an unresolved V gene, and the remainder is unexplained. The table for this sample lists roughly 2 million clones; about 95% of them were counted only once. 0.13% of the sample belongs to the ten largest clones. Sequenced material: naive CD4+ T cells sorted from blood. The cell subset or site tag for this specimen amounts to: CD45RA+ positively selected. The origin of the receptors is a man aged 18-30 years in good health.

The rearrangement joins TRBV13 to TRBJ2-1; 7 nucleotides line up with TRBD2. This CDR3 is built from 14 residues. In germline, CDR1 is PRHDT, CDR2 FYEKMQ (reference sequence). Trimming cost V 6 bases and J 0 bases; bases outside gene matches: 2. CDR3 bases: TGTGCCAGCAGTCAGCGGGGCTCCTACAATGAGCAGTTCTTC. This translates into CASSQRGSYNEQFF.

The CDR3 sequence is CASSVVEGTDTQYF. Here the CDR3 DNA reads TGTGCCAGCAGCGTAGTTGAGGGCACAGATACGCAGTATTTT. The chain is built from TRBV9 and TRBJ2-3; D not certain. Trimming took off 0 bases at V and 1 base at J, with 6 bases between the two ends. CDR3 length equals 14 residues. Per germline, CDR1 SGDLS and CDR2 YYNGEE.

This clone was observed many times. The chain has TRBV4-1 and TRBJ2-1, with TRBD1 as a possible D gene (6 bases). Trimming took off 0 bases at V and 4 bases at J, with 16 bases between the two ends. The CDR3 consists of 17 residues. CDR1 and CDR2 (germline): MGHRA, YSYEKL. CDR3 sequence (DNA): TGCGCCAGCAGCCAAGAAGGGGGACCCGGAGGATACAATGAGCAGTTCTTC. Translation gives CASSQEGGPGGYNEQFF.

This chain joins TRBV5-5 and TRBJ2-7, with 7 bases that match TRBD2. The CDR3 loop spans 15 amino acids. Germline CDR1 reads SGHKS; CDR2 reads YYEKEE (reference sequence). J lost 4 bases, V lost 4 bases, and 11 bases had no gene match. The CDR3 spells CASSRGLDLYYEQYF. In DNA, the CDR3 is TGTGCCAGCAGCCGAGGACTAGATCTGTATTACGAGCAGTACTTC.

The chain is built from TRBV23-1 and TRBJ1-6, with 9 bases identical to TRBD1. TRBV23-1 is an ORF, and what it does is uncertain. V was pared by 8 bases and J by 2 bases, with 13 bases of the junction left unmatched. The length of the CDR3 is 18 residues. Here the CDR3 DNA reads TGCGCCAGCTCACGGACAGGGGCCGTCTTCGCCTATAATTCACCCCTCCACTTT. Residues: CASSRTGAVFAYNSPLHF.

This clone was counted once. The same CDR3 can be traced to other DNA sequences in this sample. The CDR3 loop is CASSYSTGRSYEQYF. The CDR3 DNA sequence: TGTGCCAGCAGTTACTCAACGGGCAGATCCTACGAGCAGTACTTC. V gene TRBV6-5 combines with J gene TRBJ2-7; D unresolved. The CDR3 is made up of 15 amino acids. Trimming cost V 0 bases and J 1 base, with 10 bases left between them. CDR1 and CDR2 (germline): MNHEY, SVGAGI.

About this clone: The sample has other DNA sequences that encode this CDR3 too. The chain is built from TRBV5-1 and TRBJ2-1; TRBD2 matches 9 bases. Unmatched junction bases numbered 4, after V lost 1 base and J lost 2 bases. This CDR3 has 16 amino acids. CDR1 and CDR2 (germline): SGHRS, YFSETQ. CDR3 sequence (DNA): TGCGCCAGCAGCTTGAGTGCTAGCGGGGCCTACAATGAGCAGTTCTTC. Translation gives CASSLSASGAYNEQFF.

The V gene is TRBV5-1, the J gene TRBJ2-1; tentatively, D is TRBD1 (6 bases). CDR1 and CDR2 from the germline V gene are SGHRS and YFSETQ. This CDR3 is built from 13 residues. V was clipped by 6 bases and J by 5 bases, with 12 bases between them. The CDR3 region has the DNA TGCGCCAGCACTGGGGGCATCCACAATGAGCAGTTCTTC. Encoded protein: CASTGGIHNEQFF.

This chain joins TRBV7-9 and TRBJ2-4; D tentatively fits TRBD1 or TRBD2 (5 bases each). Per the germline V gene, CDR1 is SEHNR and CDR2 is FQNEAQ (reference sequence). The CDR3 length is 13 residues. The V end was cut by 6 bases, the J end by 5 bases, with 11 bases between. The CDR3 region has the DNA TGTGCCAGCAGACTAGACAGACAAAACATTCAGTACTTC. Its translation is CASRLDRQNIQYF.

The genes are TRBV15 and TRBJ1-2; D is undetermined. Between the trimmed V and J ends, which lost 0 bases and 3 bases, there was a span of 11 bases. Germline lookup yields CDR1 LNHNV and CDR2 YYDKDF (reference sequence). CDR3 size: 15 residues. This CDR3 reads CATSRDVGKDYGYTF. CDR3 sequence (DNA): TGTGCCACCAGCAGAGATGTGGGGAAAGACTATGGCTACACCTTC.

This sequence joins TRBV11-2 and TRBJ2-5; 12 nucleotides agree with TRBD2. The CDR3 sequence is 18 residues long. Germline CDR1 and CDR2: SGHAT and FQNNGV. V lost 2 bases and J lost 1; bases outside the gene matches: 8. The CDR3 here is CASSLMLGLAGSQETQYF. CDR3 sequence (DNA): TGTGCCAGCAGCTTAATGTTAGGACTAGCGGGGAGCCAAGAGACCCAGTACTTC.

The chain joins TRBV19 to TRBJ1-2; TRBD1 is a possible D gene (5 bases). Trimming removed 3 bases at V and 7 bases at J, with 18 bases between. This CDR3 contains 15 residues. Looked up from germline, CDR1 is LNHDA and CDR2 is SQIVND (reference sequence). The CDR3: CASSIAGPKGAGYTF. CDR3 nucleotides: TGTGCCAGTAGTATCGCGGGACCAAAGGGAGCTGGCTACACCTTC.

The chain joins TRBV11-2 to TRBJ1-1; D gene unclear. The CDR3 extends over 16 amino acids. Germline V gene sequence: CDR1 SGHAT, CDR2 FQNNGV. V was trimmed by 1 base and J by 2 bases, leaving 14 bases between them. The CDR3 coding sequence is TGTGCCAGCAGCTTAGTCGGGGATATTCCCAACACTGAAGCTTTCTTT. Translating gives CASSLVGDIPNTEAFF.

V usage is TRBV29-1 and J usage is TRBJ2-5; 12 bases align to TRBD2. CDR1 and CDR2 (germline): SQVTM, ANQGSEA. The CDR3 contains 13 residues. Germline trimming cut 7 bases from V and 7 bases from J; bases unmatched to any gene: 7. CDR3 in amino acids: CSASTSGRGTQYF. The DNA of the CDR3 is TGCAGCGCTTCGACTAGCGGGAGAGGGACCCAGTACTTC.

In its sample, this clone was seen once. This chain uses TRBV4-3 with TRBJ2-7; D unclear. This CDR3 region has 15 residues. V lost 0 bases, J lost 1 base, and 10 bases lay in between. The germline gives CDR1 LGHNA, CDR2 YSLEER. CDR3 in amino acids: CASSQDLTVSYEQYF. The CDR3 nucleotides are TGCGCCAGCAGCCAAGATCTAACAGTTTCCTACGAGCAGTACTTC.

The table lists this clone with a few counts. This chain uses TRBV5-4 with TRBJ2-1; D is unclear. With 10 bases removed from V and 5 bases from J, the gap between germline ends came to 16 bases. Per germline, CDR1 SGHNT and CDR2 YYREEE (reference sequence). CDR3 length: 13 amino acids. The CDR3 here is CAVRTILHNEQFF. The CDR3 DNA sequence: TGTGCCGTCAGGACCATTCTCCACAATGAGCAGTTCTTC.

This chain uses TRBV5-1 with TRBJ2-1, with no clear D. The CDR3 is 15 residues long. The germline V gene encodes CDR1 SGHRS and CDR2 YFSETQ. The V gene lost 0 bases and the J gene lost 5 bases, with 12 bases spanning the gap. The CDR3: CASSLAEAGNNEQFF. In DNA, the CDR3 is TGCGCCAGCAGCTTGGCCGAGGCAGGTAACAATGAGCAGTTCTTC.

V and J are TRBV7-9 and TRBJ2-7; TRBD1 aligns across 9 bases. The J segment lost 2 bases and the V segment lost 5 bases, leaving 7 bases of the junction unmatched. The CDR3 extends over 15 amino acids. Germline V CDR1 and CDR2: SEHNR, FQNEAQ (reference sequence). In DNA form, the CDR3 reads TGTGCCAGCAGCGTCGGGGGGACAGGGACCTACGAGCAGTACTTC. Amino acids: CASSVGGTGTYEQYF.

In regard to this clone: Other DNA sequences in the same sample also yield this CDR3. The V gene is TRBV5-1, the J gene TRBJ1-1, with D possibly TRBD1 on 5 matching bases. The CDR3 has 12 residues. V was shortened by 5 bases and J by 5 bases, with 10 bases between the two germline ends. Per germline, CDR1 SGHRS and CDR2 YFSETQ. CDR3 sequence: CASSRDGTEAFF. CDR3 DNA: TGCGCCAGCAGTCGGGACGGAACTGAAGCTTTCTTT.

V gene TRBV29-1 combines with J gene TRBJ1-1, with TRBD1 matching over 9 bases. The trim removed 0 bases at V and 8 bases at J, leaving 7 bases unmatched. The germline V gene encodes CDR1 SQVTM and CDR2 ANQGSEA. This CDR3 has 14 amino acids. The DNA of the CDR3 is TGCAGCGTTGAAGAGGGAACAGGGGGCTTCGAAGCTTTCTTT. Translated, it gives CSVEEGTGGFEAFF. The entire variable domain, with the rest obtained from reference TRBV29-1 and TRBJ1-1, is as follows: SAVISQKPSRDICQRGTSLTIQCQVDSQVTMMFWYRQQPGQSLTLIATANQGSEATYESGFVIDKFPISRPNLTFSTLTVSNMSPEDSSIYLCSVEEGTGGFEAFFGQGTRLTVV.

This rearrangement joins TRBV25-1 to TRBJ1-3, with D tentatively TRBD1 (6 bases). This CDR3 is built from 17 residues. CDR1 and CDR2 (germline): MGHDK, SYGVNS. Trimming removed 4 bases at V and 1 base at J, with 17 bases between. This chain's CDR3 is CASSATQKGGSGNTIYF. DNA of the CDR3: TGTGCCAGCAGTGCAACCCAGAAGGGGGGTTCTGGAAACACCATATATTTT.

The rearrangement joins TRBV29-1 to TRBJ1-2, with D unresolved. The CDR3 has 13 residues. V was cut by 4 bases and J by 8 bases, with 17 bases left in between. Germline lookup yields CDR1 SQVTM and CDR2 ANQGSEA. The CDR3 sequence: CSVGGVSDRGYTF. The DNA for the CDR3 is TGCAGCGTTGGGGGAGTTTCCGATAGGGGCTACACCTTC.

This chain connects TRBV14 to TRBJ1-1; D gene uncertain. The CDR3 runs 14 residues. Per the germline V gene, CDR1 is SGHDN and CDR2 is FVKESK. Deletions cut 4 bases from V and 4 bases from J, with 13 bases between. The CDR3 region has the DNA TGTGCCAGCAGCCCCCGGGTTCTGGTCACTGAAGCTTTCTTT. As protein: CASSPRVLVTEAFF.

The chain employs TRBV30 and TRBJ2-7; a possible D gene is TRBD2 (5 bases). The CDR3 loop spans 11 amino acids. CDR1 is GTSNPN and CDR2 is SVGIG in the germline V gene (reference sequence). V was pared by 5 bases and J by 3 bases, with 8 bases between. CDR3 protein: CAWREYYEQYF. The CDR3 nucleotides read TGTGCCTGGCGGGAATACTACGAGCAGTACTTC. Filled out from reference TRBV30 and TRBJ2-7, the complete variable domain reads SQTIHQWPATLVQPVGSPLSLECTVEGTSNPNLYWYRQAAGRGLQLLFYSVGIGQISSEVPQNLSASRPQDRQFILSSKKLLLSDSGFYLCAWREYYEQYFGPGTRLTVT.

The rearrangement joins TRBV25-1 to TRBJ2-7, with 11 bases identical to TRBD1. The CDR3 has 17 residues. The V and J ends lost 3 bases and 5 bases, in that order; junction bases with no gene match: 12. CDR1 and CDR2 from the germline V gene are MGHDK and SYGVNS. DNA of the CDR3: TGTGCCAGCAGTGATTTTTTCCCCGGGACAGGGGGAAACGAGCAGTACTTC. It codes for CASSDFFPGTGGNEQYF.

The J gene is TRBJ2-5, the V gene TRBV10-3; TRBD2 agrees at 8 bases. The J segment lost 1 base and the V segment lost 5 bases, leaving 12 bases of the junction unmatched. The CDR3 length is 17 residues. Per germline, CDR1 ENHRY and CDR2 SYGVKD. The chain's CDR3 is CAISQSGLAGPQETQYF. The CDR3 nucleotides are TGTGCCATCAGTCAATCCGGACTAGCTGGGCCCCAAGAGACCCAGTACTTC.